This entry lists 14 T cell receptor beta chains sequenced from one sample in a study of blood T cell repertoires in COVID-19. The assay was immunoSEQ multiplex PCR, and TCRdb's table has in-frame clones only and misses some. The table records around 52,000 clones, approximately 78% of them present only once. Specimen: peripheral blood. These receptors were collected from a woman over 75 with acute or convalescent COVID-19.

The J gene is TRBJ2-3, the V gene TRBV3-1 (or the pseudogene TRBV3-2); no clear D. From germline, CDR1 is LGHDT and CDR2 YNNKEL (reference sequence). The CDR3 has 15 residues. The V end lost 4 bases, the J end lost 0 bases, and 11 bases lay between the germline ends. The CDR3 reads CASSLSSSSTDTQYF. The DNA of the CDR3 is TGTGCCAGCAGCCTCTCCTCTTCTAGCACAGATACGCAGTATTTT.

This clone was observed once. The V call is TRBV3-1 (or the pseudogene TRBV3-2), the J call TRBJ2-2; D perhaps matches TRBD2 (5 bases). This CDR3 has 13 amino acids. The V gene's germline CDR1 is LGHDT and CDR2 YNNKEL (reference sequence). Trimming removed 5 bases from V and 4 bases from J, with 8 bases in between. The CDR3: CASSDRGTGELFF. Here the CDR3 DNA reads TGTGCCAGCAGCGACCGGGGCACCGGGGAGCTGTTTTTT.

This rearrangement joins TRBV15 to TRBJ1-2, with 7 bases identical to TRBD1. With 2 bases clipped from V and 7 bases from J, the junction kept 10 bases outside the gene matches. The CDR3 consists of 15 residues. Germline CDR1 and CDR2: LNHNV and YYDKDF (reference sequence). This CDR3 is CATSRTPDRESGYTF. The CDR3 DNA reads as TGTGCCACCAGCAGAACCCCTGACAGGGAATCTGGCTACACCTTC.

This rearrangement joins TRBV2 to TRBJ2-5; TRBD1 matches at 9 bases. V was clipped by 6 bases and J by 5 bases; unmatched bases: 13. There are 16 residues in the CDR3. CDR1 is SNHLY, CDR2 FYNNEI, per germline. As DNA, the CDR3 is TGTGCCAGCAGAACCGGGACAGGGAGCGCTTGGGAGACCCAGTACTTC. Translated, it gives CASRTGTGSAWETQYF.

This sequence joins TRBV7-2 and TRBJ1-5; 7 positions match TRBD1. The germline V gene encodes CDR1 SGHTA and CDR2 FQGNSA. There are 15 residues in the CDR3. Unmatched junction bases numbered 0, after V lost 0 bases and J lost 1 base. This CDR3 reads CASSLADRSNQPQHF. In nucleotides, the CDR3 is TGTGCCAGCAGCTTAGCGGACAGGAGCAATCAGCCCCAGCATTTT.

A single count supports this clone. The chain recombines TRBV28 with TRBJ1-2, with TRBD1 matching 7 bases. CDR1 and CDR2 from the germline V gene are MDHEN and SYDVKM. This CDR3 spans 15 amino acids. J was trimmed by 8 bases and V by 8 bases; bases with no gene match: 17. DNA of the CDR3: TGTGCCAGCGCTCCTTTGAAGGGGGCAGGTCGCGGCTACACCTTC. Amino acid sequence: CASAPLKGAGRGYTF.

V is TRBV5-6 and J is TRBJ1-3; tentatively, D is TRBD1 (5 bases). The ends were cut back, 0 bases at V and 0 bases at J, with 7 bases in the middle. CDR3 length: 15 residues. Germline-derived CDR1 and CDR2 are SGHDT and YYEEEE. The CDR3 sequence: CASSLGGGSGNTIYF. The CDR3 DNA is TGTGCCAGCAGCTTGGGGGGCGGCTCTGGAAACACCATATATTTT. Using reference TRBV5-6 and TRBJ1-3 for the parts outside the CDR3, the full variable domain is DAGVTQSPTHLIKTRGQQVTLRCSPKSGHDTVSWYQQALGQGPQFIFQYYEEEERQRGNFPDRFSGHQFPNYSSELNVNALLLGDSALYLCASSLGGGSGNTIYFGEGSWLTVV.

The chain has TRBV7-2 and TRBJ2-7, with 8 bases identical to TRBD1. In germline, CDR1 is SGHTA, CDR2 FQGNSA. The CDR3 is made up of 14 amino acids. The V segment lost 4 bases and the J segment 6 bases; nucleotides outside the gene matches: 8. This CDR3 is CASSSLDRAFEQYF. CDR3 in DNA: TGTGCCAGCAGCTCTCTGGACAGGGCCTTCGAGCAGTACTTC.

The CDR3 sequence is CASYGTPNTEAFF. CDR3 coding DNA: TGTGCCAGCTACGGGACACCAAACACTGAAGCTTTCTTT. This chain links TRBV12-3 or TRBV12-4 with TRBJ1-1, with a weak D call TRBD1 (6 bases). The CDR3 covers 13 residues. Between the trimmed V and J ends, which lost 8 bases and 2 bases, there was a span of 12 bases.

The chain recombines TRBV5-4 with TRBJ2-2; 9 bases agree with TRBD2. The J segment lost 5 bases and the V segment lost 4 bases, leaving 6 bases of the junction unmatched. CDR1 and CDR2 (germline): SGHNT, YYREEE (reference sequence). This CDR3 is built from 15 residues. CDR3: CASSGSGSGTGELFF. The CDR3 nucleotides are TGTGCCAGCAGCGGTAGCGGGAGTGGGACCGGGGAGCTGTTTTTT.

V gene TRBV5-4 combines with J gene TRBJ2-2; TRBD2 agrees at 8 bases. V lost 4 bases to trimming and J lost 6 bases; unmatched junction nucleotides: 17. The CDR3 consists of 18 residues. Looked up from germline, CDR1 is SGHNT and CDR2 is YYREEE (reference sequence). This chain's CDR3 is CASSPRPGGADRSGELFF. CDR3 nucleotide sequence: TGTGCCAGCAGCCCACGGCCCGGGGGGGCTGATAGGTCCGGGGAGCTGTTTTTT.

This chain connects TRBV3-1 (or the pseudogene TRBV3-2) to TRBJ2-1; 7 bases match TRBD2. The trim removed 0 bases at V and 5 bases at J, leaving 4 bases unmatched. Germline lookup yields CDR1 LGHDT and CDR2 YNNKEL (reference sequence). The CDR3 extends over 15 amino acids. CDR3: CASSQDRGGHNEQFF. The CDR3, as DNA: TGTGCCAGCAGCCAAGATCGCGGGGGACACAATGAGCAGTTCTTC.

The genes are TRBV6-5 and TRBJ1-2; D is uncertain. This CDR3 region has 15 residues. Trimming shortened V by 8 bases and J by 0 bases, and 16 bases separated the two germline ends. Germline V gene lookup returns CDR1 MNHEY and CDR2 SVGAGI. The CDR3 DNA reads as TGTGCCAGCGAAGGCAGCGTTATAGCTAACTATGGCTACACCTTC. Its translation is CASEGSVIANYGYTF.

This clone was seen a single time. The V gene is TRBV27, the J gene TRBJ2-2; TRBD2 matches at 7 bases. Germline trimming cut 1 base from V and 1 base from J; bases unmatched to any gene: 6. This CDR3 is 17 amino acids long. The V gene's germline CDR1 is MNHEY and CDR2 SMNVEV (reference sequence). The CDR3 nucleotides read TGTGCCAGCAGTTTATGGGCTAGCGGAAAGAACACCGGGGAGCTGTTTTTT. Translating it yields CASSLWASGKNTGELFF.